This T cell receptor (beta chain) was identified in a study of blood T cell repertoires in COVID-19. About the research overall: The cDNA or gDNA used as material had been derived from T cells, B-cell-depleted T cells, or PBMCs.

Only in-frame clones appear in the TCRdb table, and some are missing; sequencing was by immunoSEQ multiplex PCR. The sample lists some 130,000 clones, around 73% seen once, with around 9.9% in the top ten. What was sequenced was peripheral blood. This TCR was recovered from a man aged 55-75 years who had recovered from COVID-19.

CDR3 sequence: CASSQGKSGRANNEQFF. The CDR3 DNA reads as TGCGCCAGCAGCCAAGGGAAAAGCGGGAGGGCCAACAATGAGCAGTTCTTC. V is TRBV4-1 and J is TRBJ2-1, with 10 bases lining up with TRBD2. Germline-derived CDR1 and CDR2 are MGHRA and YSYEKL. The V gene end was trimmed by 1 base and the J gene end by 5 bases; junction bases not matched to a gene: 8. The CDR3 consists of 17 residues.